These 5 T cell receptor beta chains originate from one sample sequenced in a study of cytomegalovirus exposure and HLA in healthy donors. The PCR had 60 Vbeta and 13 Jbeta primers. Assay: immunoSEQ multiplex PCR; the TCRdb copy retains only in-frame clones and omits some. The sample has about 82,000 clones, less than 80% seen once. The sequencing sample was made of PBMCs. The receptors shown here come from a human donor in good health.

The chain recombines TRBV7-9 with TRBJ1-6, with 7 bases fitting TRBD1. The CDR3 runs 14 residues. Germline trimming cut 4 bases from V and 6 bases from J; bases unmatched to any gene: 3. CDR1 and CDR2 (germline): SEHNR, FQNEAQ (reference sequence). In DNA, the CDR3 is TGTGCCAGCAGCTCCTGGGACAGTAATTCACCCCTCCACTTT. It specifies CASSSWDSNSPLHF.

The chain couples TRBV5-6 to TRBJ1-5; D gene unclear. The V gene lost 5 bases and the J gene lost 7 bases, with 19 bases spanning the gap. The CDR3 runs to 15 residues. CDR1 and CDR2 from the germline V gene are SGHDT and YYEEEE. In DNA, the CDR3 is TGTGCCAGCAGTTTCATGTCGGGAAAGGGACAGCCCCAGCATTTT. Its translation is CASSFMSGKGQPQHF.

The gene calls are TRBV4-2 and TRBJ2-2; TRBD2 is a possible D gene (5 bases). The CDR3 covers 15 residues. The ends were cut back, 0 bases at V and 4 bases at J, with 9 bases in the middle. Per the germline V gene, CDR1 is LGHNA and CDR2 is YNFKEQ. The CDR3 here is CASSQDLGSTGELFF. The CDR3 nucleotides are TGTGCCAGCAGCCAAGATCTAGGGAGCACCGGGGAGCTGTTTTTT.

The chain has TRBV5-4 and TRBJ2-1, with D possibly matching TRBD1 (6 bases). V shed 5 bases and J shed 4 bases, with 19 bases lying between them. The CDR3 contains 16 residues. Germline V gene data show CDR1 as SGHNT and CDR2 as YYREEE (reference sequence). The CDR3 loop reads CASSFYTGSRYNEQFF. CDR3 coding DNA: TGTGCCAGCAGTTTCTACACAGGGAGCCGATACAATGAGCAGTTCTTC.

The CDR3 DNA sequence: TGTGCCACCAGCAGAGATGCAACCGTTGGCAATAGCAATCAGCCCCAGCATTTT. Protein product: CATSRDATVGNSNQPQHF. The genes are TRBV15 and TRBJ1-5; D remains ambiguous. The CDR3 consists of 18 residues. Germline CDR1 reads LNHNV; CDR2 reads YYDKDF (reference sequence). Trimming removed 0 bases from V and 0 bases from J, with 15 bases in between.